Each of the 22 T cell receptor beta chains below was sequenced from the same sample in a study of spatial heterogeneity in lung cancer. Study observations and caveats: Expanded intratumoral alpha and beta TCR counts tracked tumor mutation counts.

The antigens of these receptors remain unknown. TCRdb passed the 5' RACE reads through MiXCR, listing each CDR3 protein once. This sample has 25,000 to 30,000 distinct CDR3 sequences, with about 7% found just once. The time point was: sample taken at primary tumor resection. Specimen: lung tumor tissue, collected at surgery. These receptors were taken from a male donor with early-stage non-small cell lung cancer.

The table lists this clonotype with a few counts. V gene TRBV12-3 or TRBV12-4 combines with J gene TRBJ1-5; D unclear. The CDR3 is 14 residues long. Between the trimmed V and J ends, which lost 5 bases and 10 bases, there was a span of 18 bases. In DNA, the CDR3 is TGTGCCAGCAGTCCGAAGAGAGGAATGAGTCCCCAGCATTTT. Protein product: CASSPKRGMSPQHF.

This clonotype showed up many times. The chain has TRBV10-3 and TRBJ1-3, with a possible D match to TRBD1 (5 bases). CDR1 is ENHRY and CDR2 is SYGVKD in the germline V gene. V gave up 8 bases and J gave up 0 bases, with 14 bases separating them. CDR3 length: 15 residues. The CDR3 sequence is CAISRQGGSGNTIYF. DNA of the CDR3: TGTGCCATCTCTCGGCAGGGAGGCTCTGGAAACACCATATATTTT.

This clonotype was observed many times. The chain combines TRBV6-2 or TRBV6-3 with TRBJ2-2; 9 nucleotides match TRBD1. This CDR3 has 15 amino acids. From germline, CDR1 is MNHEY and CDR2 SVGEGT. Trimming at V came to 6 bases and at J to 7 bases, leaving 9 bases not matched to a gene. The CDR3 spells CASSYGQGKIGELFF. CDR3 DNA: TGTGCCAGCAGCTACGGACAGGGGAAAATCGGGGAGCTGTTTTTT.

The sample holds many counts of this clonotype. The V call is TRBV25-1, the J call TRBJ2-5; TRBD2 agrees at 7 bases. Germline V lookup: CDR1 MGHDK, CDR2 SYGVNS. This CDR3 spans 11 amino acids. The ends lost 7 bases at V and 9 bases at J; junction bases unmatched: 5. The CDR3, as DNA: TGTGCCAGCACCCCCAGCGGGGCCCAGTACTTC. Residues: CASTPSGAQYF. The full variable domain, in which reference TRBV25-1 and TRBJ2-5 provide the parts outside the CDR3, is EADIYQTPRYLVIGTGKKITLECSQTMGHDKMYWYQQDPGMELHLIHYSYGVNSTEKGDLSSESTVSRIRTEHFPLTLESARPSHTSQYLCASTPSGAQYFGPGTRLLVL.

The sample holds many counts of this clonotype. The chain carries TRBV4-3 and TRBJ2-3, with TRBD2 identical over 11 bases. V lost 2 bases to trimming and J lost 1 base; unmatched junction nucleotides: 2. Looked up from germline, CDR1 is LGHNA and CDR2 is YSLEER. CDR3 length: 16 residues. This CDR3 reads CASSQQLAGGTDTQYF. CDR3 bases: TGCGCCAGCAGCCAACAACTAGCGGGGGGCACAGATACGCAGTATTTT.

This clonotype was observed at least ten times. The chain combines TRBV12-5 with TRBJ2-3; a possible D gene is TRBD2 (7 bases). The CDR3 consists of 13 residues. The V gene lost 3 bases and the J gene lost 9 bases, with 13 bases spanning the gap. Germline V gene sequence: CDR1 LGHNT, CDR2 FRNRAP. The CDR3 nucleotides read TGTGCTAGTGGTTTAGAGGGGGGGCTCACGCAGTATTTT. Translating gives CASGLEGGLTQYF.

This clonotype came up a few times. The rearrangement uses TRBV3-1 and TRBJ1-1; D remains ambiguous. Germline values: CDR1 LGHDT, CDR2 YNNKEL (reference sequence). V was trimmed by 6 bases and J by 8 bases, leaving 16 bases between them. There are 13 residues in the CDR3. CDR3 region: CASSQSPLTEAFF. CDR3 DNA: TGTGCCAGCAGTCAATCGCCCCTTACAGAAGCTTTCTTT.

Ten or more counts support this clonotype. The chain has TRBV28 and TRBJ1-5; 7 nucleotides match TRBD1. CDR1 and CDR2 (germline): MDHEN, SYDVKM. There are 13 residues in the CDR3. Germline trimming cut 7 bases from V and 5 bases from J; bases unmatched to any gene: 5. Here the CDR3 DNA reads TGTGCCAGCACCCGGGACAGAGATCAGCCCCAGCATTTT. It encodes CASTRDRDQPQHF.

This clonotype has a count of ten or more. The rearrangement links TRBV5-5 to TRBJ2-7; tentatively, D is TRBD1 (5 bases). Trimming took 2 bases from V and 6 from J, leaving 21 bases between them. Germline CDR1 SGHKS, CDR2 YYEKEE (reference sequence). This CDR3 contains 16 residues. The CDR3 protein is CASSLKMDIPNLEQYF. In nucleotides, the CDR3 is TGTGCCAGCAGCTTAAAAATGGACATCCCCAACCTCGAGCAGTACTTC. Supplemented by reference TRBV5-5 and TRBJ2-7, the full variable domain reads DAGVTQSPTHLIKTRGQQVTLRCSPISGHKSVSWYQQVLGQGPQFIFQYYEKEERGRGNFPDRFSARQFPNYSSELNVNALLLGDSALYLCASSLKMDIPNLEQYFGPGTRLTVT.

Details on this clonotype: A much larger clone lies one base from this, so it may be a read error. The conserved phenylalanine or tryptophan normally closing the CDR3 is absent here, so this likely arose from a read error. J is TRBJ2-2 and V is TRBV12-5; D not resolved. CDR1 is LGHNT and CDR2 is FRNRAP in the germline V gene. The CDR3 has 12 residues. Trimming took 6 bases from V and 5 from J, leaving 7 bases between them. CDR3 in amino acids: CASGRDTGELFS. The CDR3 DNA follows: TGTGCTAGTGGCAGAGATACCGGGGAGCTGTTTTCT.

On this clonotype: A junction boundary mismatches the germline segment, possibly from a read error. This sequence joins TRBV10-3 and TRBJ2-7; D possibly corresponds to TRBD1 (6 bases). The germline gives CDR1 ENHRY, CDR2 SYGVKD. The CDR3 is 14 residues long. The DNA for the CDR3 is TGTGCCATCAGTGAGTCGATTCGGGGACACGTTCCGGACTTC. It yields the protein CAISESIRGHVPDF.

This clonotype was seen at least ten times. The chain carries TRBV20-1 and TRBJ1-2, with 7 bases that match TRBD1. With V trimmed by 3 bases and J by 2 bases, 3 bases remained unmatched. The CDR3 runs to 13 residues. Looked up from germline, CDR1 is DFQATT and CDR2 is SNEGSKA (reference sequence). The CDR3 DNA follows: TGCAGTGCTAGGCCGGGACAGAACTATGGCTACACCTTC. It yields the protein CSARPGQNYGYTF.

This clonotype was picked up many times. The chain is built from TRBV3-1 and TRBJ2-7, with 8 bases fitting TRBD1. The CDR3 is 16 residues long. The germline V gene has CDR1 LGHDT and CDR2 YNNKEL (reference sequence). The junction had 13 bases not matched to a gene; V was cut back by 5 bases and J by 4 bases. The DNA for the CDR3 is TGTGCCAGCAGCTCGAGGGCCCAGGGGGCTGTTTACGAGCAGTACTTC. It codes for CASSSRAQGAVYEQYF.

This clonotype showed up many times. The chain joins TRBV2 to TRBJ2-7, with no clear D. The CDR3 is 11 residues long. Germline CDR1 and CDR2: SNHLY and FYNNEI. V was clipped by 5 bases and J by 0 bases, with 2 bases between them. The CDR3 is CASSPSYEQYF. The CDR3 DNA follows: TGTGCCAGCAGTCCCTCCTACGAGCAGTACTTC.

This clonotype was seen a handful of times. The rearrangement links TRBV4-3 to TRBJ1-5; no reliable D call. CDR1 and CDR2 (germline): LGHNA, YSLEER. Trimming stripped 0 bases from V and 6 bases from J, with 6 bases between. This CDR3 is 13 amino acids long. In DNA form, the CDR3 reads TGCGCCAGCAGCCAAGATCCCAGTCAGCCCCAGCATTTT. The encoded protein is CASSQDPSQPQHF.

Ten or more counts support this clonotype. The rearrangement joins TRBV4-1 to TRBJ2-2; the D gene is possibly TRBD2 (6 bases). The CDR3 spans 18 residues. Germline V lookup: CDR1 MGHRA, CDR2 YSYEKL. V lost 0 bases, J lost 4 bases, and 18 bases lay in between. The DNA of the CDR3 is TGCGCCAGCAGCCAAGATGGGGTTGCGGGGCGAAGCACCGGGGAGCTGTTTTTT. Its protein is CASSQDGVAGRSTGELFF.

Many counts were recorded for this clonotype. This chain uses TRBV5-1 with TRBJ2-1, with 12 bases matching TRBD2. Germline CDR1 is SGHRS and CDR2 is YFSETQ. CDR3 length: 16 residues. V was clipped by 4 bases and J by 7 bases; unmatched bases: 9. The CDR3 DNA reads TGCGCCAGCAGCCCGGGACTAGCGGGCAAGTTTAATGAGCAGTTCTTC. This translates into CASSPGLAGKFNEQFF.

This clonotype occurred many times. This sequence joins TRBV7-8 and TRBJ2-3, with D possibly TRBD1 on 5 matching bases. Between the trimmed V and J ends, which lost 1 base and 1 base, there was a span of 9 bases. The CDR3 loop spans 15 amino acids. Germline assignment: CDR1 SGHVS and CDR2 FQNEAQ. The DNA for the CDR3 is TGTGCCAGCAGCTTAGAAGGGGTCGGCACAGATACGCAGTATTTT. Residues: CASSLEGVGTDTQYF. Looking up the rest from reference TRBV7-8 and TRBJ2-3 gives the full variable domain: GAGVSQSPRYKVAKRGQDVALRCDPISGHVSLFWYQQALGQGPEFLTYFQNEAQLDKSGLPSDRFFAERPEGSVSTLKIQRTQQEDSAVYLCASSLEGVGTDTQYFGPGTRLTVL.

This clonotype was recorded many times. The chain carries TRBV6-2 or TRBV6-3 and TRBJ2-2; 14 bases map to TRBD2. The V gene end was trimmed by 5 bases and the J gene end by 5 bases; junction bases not matched to a gene: 13. The CDR3 extends over 19 amino acids. Germline assignment: CDR1 MNHEY and CDR2 SVGEGT. The CDR3 reads CASSPSLGLAGGRTGELFF. CDR3 nucleotide sequence: TGTGCCAGCAGTCCCTCCCTTGGACTAGCGGGGGGAAGAACCGGGGAGCTGTTTTTT.

This clonotype has only a few counts. The chain uses TRBV4-3 and TRBJ2-3; D tentatively fits TRBD1 or TRBD2 (6 bases each). The V end lost 1 base, the J end lost 2 bases, and 22 bases lay between the germline ends. The V gene's germline CDR1 is LGHNA and CDR2 YSLEER. The CDR3 has 19 amino acids. The CDR3 DNA reads as TGCGCCAGCAGCCAAGGGGGGGCCAGCAGCGGGCCCCCCACAGATACGCAGTATTTT. The encoded protein is CASSQGGASSGPPTDTQYF.

This clonotype was observed many times. This chain links TRBV4-3 with TRBJ2-2; 10 positions agree with TRBD2. Trimming took 1 base from V and 1 from J; bases not matched to a gene: 6. The length of the CDR3 is 18 residues. Per the germline V gene, CDR1 is LGHNA and CDR2 is YSLEER. In DNA, the CDR3 is TGCGCCAGCAGCCAAGTGTCTAGCGGGGGCTTGAACACCGGGGAGCTGTTTTTT. This sequence encodes CASSQVSSGGLNTGELFF.

Note on this clonotype: A much larger clone is a single base away; this may be a read error. The gene calls are TRBV7-6 and TRBJ2-3; no reliable D call. CDR3 length equals 13 residues. Trimming took 2 bases from V and 8 from J, leaving 11 bases between them. The germline V gene encodes CDR1 SGHVS and CDR2 FNYEAQ. The CDR3 loop is CASSLRAPVTQYF. Written as DNA, the CDR3 is TGTGCCAGCAGCTTAAGAGCGCCAGTTACGCAGTATTTT.